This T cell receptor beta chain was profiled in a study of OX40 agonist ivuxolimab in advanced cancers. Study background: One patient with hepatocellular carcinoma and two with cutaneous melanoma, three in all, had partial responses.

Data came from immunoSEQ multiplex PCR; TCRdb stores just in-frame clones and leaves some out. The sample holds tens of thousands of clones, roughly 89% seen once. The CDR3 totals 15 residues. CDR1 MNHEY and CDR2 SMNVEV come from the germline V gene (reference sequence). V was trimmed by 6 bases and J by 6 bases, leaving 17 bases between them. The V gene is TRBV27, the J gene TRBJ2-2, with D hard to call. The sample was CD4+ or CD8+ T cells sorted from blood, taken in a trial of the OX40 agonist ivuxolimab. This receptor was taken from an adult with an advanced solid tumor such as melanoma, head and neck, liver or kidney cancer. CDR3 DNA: TGTGCCAGCAGCTCCTCCGGCGGAGTTTCCGGGGAGCTGTTTTTT. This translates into CASSSSGGVSGELFF.